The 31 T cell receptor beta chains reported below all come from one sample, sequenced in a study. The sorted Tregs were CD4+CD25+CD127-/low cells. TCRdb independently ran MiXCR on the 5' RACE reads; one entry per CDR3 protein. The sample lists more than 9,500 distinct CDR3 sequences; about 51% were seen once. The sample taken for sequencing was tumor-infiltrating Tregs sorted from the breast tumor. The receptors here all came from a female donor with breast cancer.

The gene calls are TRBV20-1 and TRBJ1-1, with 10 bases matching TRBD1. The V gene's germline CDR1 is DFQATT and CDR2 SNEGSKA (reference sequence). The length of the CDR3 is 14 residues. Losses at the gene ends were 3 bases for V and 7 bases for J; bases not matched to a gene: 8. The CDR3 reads CSASRQGASFEAFF. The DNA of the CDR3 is TGCAGTGCTAGTAGACAGGGGGCCTCCTTTGAAGCTTTCTTT.

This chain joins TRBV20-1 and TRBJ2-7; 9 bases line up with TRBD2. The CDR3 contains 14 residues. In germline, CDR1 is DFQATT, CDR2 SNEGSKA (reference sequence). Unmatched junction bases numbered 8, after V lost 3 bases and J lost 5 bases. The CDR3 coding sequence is TGCAGTGCTAGTCCTATAGCGGGAGTGGACGAGCAGTACTTC. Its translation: CSASPIAGVDEQYF.

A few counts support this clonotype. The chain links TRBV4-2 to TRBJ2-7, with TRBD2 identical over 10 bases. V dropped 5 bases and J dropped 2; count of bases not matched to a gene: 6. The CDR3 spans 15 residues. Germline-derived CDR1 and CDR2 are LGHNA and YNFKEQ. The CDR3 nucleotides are TGTGCCAGCAGCTTTCAGCGGGAGGGCGCCTACGAGCAGTACGTC. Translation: CASSFQREGAYEQYV.

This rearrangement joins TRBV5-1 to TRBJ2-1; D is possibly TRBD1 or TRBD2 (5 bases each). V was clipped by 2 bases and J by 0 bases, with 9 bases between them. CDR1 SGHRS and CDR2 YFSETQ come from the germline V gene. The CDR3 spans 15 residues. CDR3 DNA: TGCGCCAGCAGCTTCGGGACGCTCTCCTACAATGAGCAGTTCTTC. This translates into CASSFGTLSYNEQFF.

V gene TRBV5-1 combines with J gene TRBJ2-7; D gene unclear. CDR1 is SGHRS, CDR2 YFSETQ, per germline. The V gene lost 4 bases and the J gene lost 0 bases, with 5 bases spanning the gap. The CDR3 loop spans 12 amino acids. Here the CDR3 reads CASSRNSYEQYV. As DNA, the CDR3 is TGCGCCAGCAGCCGTAACTCCTACGAGCAGTACGTC.

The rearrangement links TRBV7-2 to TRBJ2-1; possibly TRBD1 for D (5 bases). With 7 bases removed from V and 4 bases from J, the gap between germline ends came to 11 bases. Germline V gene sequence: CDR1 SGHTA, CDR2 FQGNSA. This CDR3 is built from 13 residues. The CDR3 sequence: CASMPGIYNEQFF. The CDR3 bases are TGTGCCAGCATGCCAGGGATATACAATGAGCAGTTCTTC.

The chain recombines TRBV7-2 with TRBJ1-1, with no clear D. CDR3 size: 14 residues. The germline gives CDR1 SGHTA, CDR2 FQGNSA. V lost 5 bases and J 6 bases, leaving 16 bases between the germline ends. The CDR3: CASSIRDSAAEAFF. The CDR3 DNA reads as TGTGCCAGCAGCATAAGGGATTCCGCCGCTGAAGCTTTCTTT.

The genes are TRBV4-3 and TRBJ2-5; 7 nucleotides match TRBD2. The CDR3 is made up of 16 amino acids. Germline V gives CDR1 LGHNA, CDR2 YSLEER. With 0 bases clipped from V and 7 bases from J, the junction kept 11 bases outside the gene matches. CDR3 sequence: CASSQDVRGRAGTQYF. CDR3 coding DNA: TGCGCCAGCAGCCAAGATGTTCGGGGGAGGGCTGGGACCCAGTACTTC.

The CDR3 loop reads CASSLGVHEQFF. The CDR3 DNA sequence: TGCGCCAGCAGCTTGGGGGTCCATGAGCAGTTCTTC. The chain is built from TRBV5-1 and TRBJ2-1; D ambiguous. Germline CDR1 is SGHRS and CDR2 is YFSETQ. Trimming removed 0 bases from V and 8 bases from J, with 6 bases in between. CDR3 length: 12 amino acids.

The CDR3 sequence: CASSQDSQGGRNLYEQYF. The CDR3 coding sequence is TGTGCCAGCAGCCAAGATTCGCAGGGCGGGAGAAATTTGTACGAGCAGTACTTC. The rearrangement links TRBV4-2 to TRBJ2-7; TRBD2 matches at 7 bases. The J segment lost 4 bases and the V segment lost 0 bases, leaving 15 bases of the junction unmatched. CDR1 is LGHNA, CDR2 YNFKEQ, per germline. CDR3 length equals 18 residues.

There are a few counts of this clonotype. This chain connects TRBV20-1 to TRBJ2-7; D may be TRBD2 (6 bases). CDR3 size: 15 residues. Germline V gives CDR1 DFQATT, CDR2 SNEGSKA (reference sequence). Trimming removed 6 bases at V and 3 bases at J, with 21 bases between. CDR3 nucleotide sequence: TGCAGTGCGAGTGCGCGGGAATTCGCCCTCTACGAGCAGTACTTC. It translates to CSASAREFALYEQYF.

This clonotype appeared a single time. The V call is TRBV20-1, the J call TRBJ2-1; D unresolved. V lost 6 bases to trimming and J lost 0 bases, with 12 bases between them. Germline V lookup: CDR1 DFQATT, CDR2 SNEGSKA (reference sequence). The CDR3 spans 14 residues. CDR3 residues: CSAESVSSYNEQFF. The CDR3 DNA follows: TGCAGTGCAGAATCAGTAAGCTCCTACAATGAGCAGTTCTTC.

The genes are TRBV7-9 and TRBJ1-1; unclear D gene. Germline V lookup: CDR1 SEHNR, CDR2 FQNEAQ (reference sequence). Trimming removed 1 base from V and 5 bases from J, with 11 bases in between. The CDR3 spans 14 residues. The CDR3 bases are TGTGCCAGCAGCTTAGTTTGGGAGGGTACTGAAGCTTTCTTT. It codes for CASSLVWEGTEAFF.

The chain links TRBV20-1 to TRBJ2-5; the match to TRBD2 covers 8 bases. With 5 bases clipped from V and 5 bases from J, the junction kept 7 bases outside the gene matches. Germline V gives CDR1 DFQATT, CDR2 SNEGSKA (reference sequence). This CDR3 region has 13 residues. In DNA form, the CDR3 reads TGCAGTGCTCACCAGAGCGGGAGTGAGACCCAGTACTTC. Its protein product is CSAHQSGSETQYF.

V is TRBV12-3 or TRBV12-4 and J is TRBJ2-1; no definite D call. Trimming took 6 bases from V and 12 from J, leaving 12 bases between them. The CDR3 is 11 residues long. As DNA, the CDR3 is TGTGCCAGCAGCCAAACGAACGTGCAGTTCTTC. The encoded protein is CASSQTNVQFF.

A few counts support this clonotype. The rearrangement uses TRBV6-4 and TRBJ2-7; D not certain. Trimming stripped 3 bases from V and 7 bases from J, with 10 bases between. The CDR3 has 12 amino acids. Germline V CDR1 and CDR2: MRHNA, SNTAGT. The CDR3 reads CASSDGDREQYV. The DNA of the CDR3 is TGTGCCAGCAGTGATGGGGATAGGGAGCAGTACGTC.

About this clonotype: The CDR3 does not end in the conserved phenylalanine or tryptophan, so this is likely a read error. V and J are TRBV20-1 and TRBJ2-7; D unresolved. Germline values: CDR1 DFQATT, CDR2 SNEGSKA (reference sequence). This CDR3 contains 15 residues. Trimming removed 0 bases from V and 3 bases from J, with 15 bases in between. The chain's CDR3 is CSARDTAAGDYEQYA. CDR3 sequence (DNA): TGCAGTGCTAGAGATACGGCAGCTGGGGACTACGAGCAGTACGCC.

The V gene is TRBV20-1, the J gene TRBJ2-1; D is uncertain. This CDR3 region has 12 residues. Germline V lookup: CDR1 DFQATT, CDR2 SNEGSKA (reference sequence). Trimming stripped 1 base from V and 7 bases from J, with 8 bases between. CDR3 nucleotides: TGCAGTGCTAGAGGACCCGGGAATGAGCAGTTCTTC. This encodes CSARGPGNEQFF.

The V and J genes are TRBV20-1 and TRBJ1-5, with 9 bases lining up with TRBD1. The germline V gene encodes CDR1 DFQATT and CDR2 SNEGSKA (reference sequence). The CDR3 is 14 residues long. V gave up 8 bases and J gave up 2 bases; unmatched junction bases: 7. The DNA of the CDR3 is TGCAGTACAACACAGGGGGCCGGCAATCAGCCCCAGCATTTT. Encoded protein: CSTTQGAGNQPQHF.

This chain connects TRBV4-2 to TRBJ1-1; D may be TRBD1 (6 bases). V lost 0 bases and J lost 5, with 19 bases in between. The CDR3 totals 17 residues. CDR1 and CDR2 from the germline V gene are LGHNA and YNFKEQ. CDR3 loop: CASSQDRTAGVRTEAFF. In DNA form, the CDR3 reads TGTGCCAGCAGCCAAGACAGGACAGCGGGTGTACGAACTGAAGCTTTCTTT.

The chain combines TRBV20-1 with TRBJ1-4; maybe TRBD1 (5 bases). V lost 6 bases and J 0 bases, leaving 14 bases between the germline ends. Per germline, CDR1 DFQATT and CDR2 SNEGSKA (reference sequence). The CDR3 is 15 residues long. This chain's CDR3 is CSATIDSATNEKLFF. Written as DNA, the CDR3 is TGCAGTGCCACTATAGACAGTGCAACTAATGAAAAACTGTTTTTT.

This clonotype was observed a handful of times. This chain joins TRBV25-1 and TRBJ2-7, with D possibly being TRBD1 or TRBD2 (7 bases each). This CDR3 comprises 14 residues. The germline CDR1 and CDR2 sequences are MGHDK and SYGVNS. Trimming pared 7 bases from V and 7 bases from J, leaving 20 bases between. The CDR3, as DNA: TGTGCCAGCATTCAGGGGGACTACTCGGCTGAGCAGTACTTC. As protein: CASIQGDYSAEQYF.

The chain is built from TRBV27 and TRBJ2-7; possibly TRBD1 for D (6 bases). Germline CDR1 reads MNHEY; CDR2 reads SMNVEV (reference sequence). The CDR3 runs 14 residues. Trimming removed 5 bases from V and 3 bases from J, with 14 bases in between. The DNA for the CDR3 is TGTGCCAGCAGTGATCGGGACATTCTCTACGAGCAGTACGTC. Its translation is CASSDRDILYEQYV.

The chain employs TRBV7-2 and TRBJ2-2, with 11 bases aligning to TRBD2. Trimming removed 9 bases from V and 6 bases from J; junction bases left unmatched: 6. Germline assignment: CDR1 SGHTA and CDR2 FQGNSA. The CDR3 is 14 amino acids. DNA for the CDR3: TGTGCCAGTCTACTAGCGGGAGTGTCCGGGGAGCTGTTTTTT. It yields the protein CASLLAGVSGELFF. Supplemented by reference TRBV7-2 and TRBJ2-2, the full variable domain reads GAGVSQSPSNKVTEKGKDVELRCDPISGHTALYWYRQSLGQGLEFLIYFQGNSAPDKSGLPSDRFSAERTGGSVSTLTIQRTQQEDSAVYLCASLLAGVSGELFFGEGSRLTVL.

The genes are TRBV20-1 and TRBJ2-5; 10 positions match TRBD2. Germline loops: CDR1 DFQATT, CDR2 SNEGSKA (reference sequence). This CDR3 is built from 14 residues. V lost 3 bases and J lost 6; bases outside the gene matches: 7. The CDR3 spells CSASWLAGAKTQYF. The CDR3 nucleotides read TGCAGTGCTAGCTGGCTAGCGGGAGCGAAGACCCAGTACTTC.

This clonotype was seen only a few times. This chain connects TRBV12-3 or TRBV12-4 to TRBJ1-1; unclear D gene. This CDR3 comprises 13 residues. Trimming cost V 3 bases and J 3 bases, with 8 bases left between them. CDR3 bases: TGTGCCAGCAGTTTTCGGGAGGACACTGAAGCTTTCTTT. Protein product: CASSFREDTEAFF.

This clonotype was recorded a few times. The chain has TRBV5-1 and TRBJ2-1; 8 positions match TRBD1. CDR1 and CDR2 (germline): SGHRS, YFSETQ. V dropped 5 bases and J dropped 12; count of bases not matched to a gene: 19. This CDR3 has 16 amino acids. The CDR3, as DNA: TGCGCCAGCAGAACTTCCCCAGGGGGCGGAGGTAACGGGCAGTTCTTC. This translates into CASRTSPGGGGNGQFF.

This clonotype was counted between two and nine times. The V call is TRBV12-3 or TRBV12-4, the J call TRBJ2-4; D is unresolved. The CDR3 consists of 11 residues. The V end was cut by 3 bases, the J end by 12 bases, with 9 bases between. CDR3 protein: CASSLSLGQYF. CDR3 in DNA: TGTGCCAGCAGTTTGAGTCTGGGTCAGTACTTC.

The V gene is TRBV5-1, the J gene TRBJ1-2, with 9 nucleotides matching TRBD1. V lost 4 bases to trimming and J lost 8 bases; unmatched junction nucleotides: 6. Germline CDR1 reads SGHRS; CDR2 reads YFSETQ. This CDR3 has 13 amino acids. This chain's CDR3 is CASSTGTGNGYTF. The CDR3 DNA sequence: TGCGCCAGCAGCACGGGGACAGGGAACGGCTACACCTTC.

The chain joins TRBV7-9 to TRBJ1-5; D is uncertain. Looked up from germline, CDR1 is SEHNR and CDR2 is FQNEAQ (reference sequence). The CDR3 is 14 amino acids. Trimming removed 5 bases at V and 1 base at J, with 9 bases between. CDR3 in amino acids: CASSTLDSNQPQHF. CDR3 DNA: TGTGCCAGCAGCACCCTAGACAGCAATCAGCCCCAGCATTTT.

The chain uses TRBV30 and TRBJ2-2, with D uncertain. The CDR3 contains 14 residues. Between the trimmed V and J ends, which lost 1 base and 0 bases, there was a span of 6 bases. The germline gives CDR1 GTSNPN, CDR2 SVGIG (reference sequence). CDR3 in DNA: TGTGCCTGGAGTGGCACTTCGAACACCGGGGAGCTGTTTTTT. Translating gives CAWSGTSNTGELFF. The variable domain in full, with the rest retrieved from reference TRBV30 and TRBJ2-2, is SQTIHQWPATLVQPVGSPLSLECTVEGTSNPNLYWYRQAAGRGLQLLFYSVGIGQISSEVPQNLSASRPQDRQFILSSKKLLLSDSGFYLCAWSGTSNTGELFFGEGSRLTVL.